The rows below give T cell receptor beta chains drawn from one sample of a study of blood T cell repertoires in COVID-19. Assay used: immunoSEQ multiplex PCR; TCRdb lists only in-frame clones, some missing. The sample records some 38,000 clones, about 76% being singletons. Input material: peripheral blood. The receptors here all came from a man in his 70s with COVID-19, enrolled during active disease. The CDR3 runs from the conserved cysteine through the conserved F or W. Each record gives: J gene, D gene, clone size, V gene, CDR3 protein, CDR3 DNA. D genes are given only for firm matches. Rows may omit the clone size; those that give it use once, few, many or a size class.

TRBJ1-1	TRBD1	once	TRBV18	CASSSIDRANTEAFF	TGTGCCAGCTCATCTATTGACAGGGCGAACACTGAAGCTTTCTTT
TRBJ2-7	TRBD1	-	TRBV7-2	CASSKPGQGVYEQYF	TGTGCCAGCAGCAAGCCAGGACAGGGGGTCTACGAGCAGTACTTC
TRBJ1-6	-	-	TRBV6-5	CASSYSGRGNSPLHF	TGTGCCAGCAGTTACTCGGGAAGGGGGAATTCACCCCTCCACTTT
TRBJ2-3	-	-	TRBV11-2	CASSALVWRTDTQYF	TGTGCCAGCAGCGCCCTCGTTTGGCGCACAGATACGCAGTATTTT
TRBJ2-3	-	-	TRBV30	CACHRGGSTDTQYF	TGTGCCTGCCACAGGGGGGGGAGCACAGATACGCAGTATTTT
TRBJ1-5	-	-	TRBV5-5	CASSLLVGPLYQPQHF	TGTGCCAGCAGCTTGCTCGTGGGGCCGCTCTATCAGCCCCAGCATTTT
TRBJ2-7	TRBD1	-	TRBV27	CASSPRTGQGDEQYF	TGTGCCAGCAGTCCACGGACAGGGCAGGGTGACGAGCAGTACTTC
TRBJ1-2	-	-	TRBV12-3/TRBV12-4	CASSSTGESGYTF	TGTGCCAGCAGTTCGACAGGCGAGAGTGGCTACACCTTC
TRBJ2-7	-	-	TRBV4-2	CASSQGLGLLLGEQYF	TGTGCCAGCAGCCAAGGACTGGGGCTTTTATTAGGGGAGCAGTACTTC
TRBJ1-2	-	once	TRBV5-4	CASSSRGNYGYTF	TGTGCCAGCAGCTCGAGGGGGAACTATGGCTACACCTTC
TRBJ1-1	-	-	TRBV6-5	CASSYTSGGTEAFF	TGTGCCAGCAGTTACACCTCCGGGGGCACTGAAGCTTTCTTT
TRBJ2-1	TRBD2	-	TRBV19	CASSPRASGRPSSYNEQFF	TGTGCCAGTAGTCCCAGGGCTAGCGGGCGACCAAGCTCCTACAATGAGCAGTTCTTC
TRBJ2-7	TRBD2	-	TRBV18	CASSPRGTSGSDTQYF	TGTGCCAGCTCACCACGGGGGACTAGCGGGAGTGATACGCAGTACTTC
TRBJ2-7	-	once	TRBV4-1	CASSQDLTSIWAYEQYF	TGCGCCAGCAGCCAAGACCTGACTAGTATTTGGGCCTACGAGCAGTACTTC
TRBJ1-6	TRBD1	-	TRBV6-5	CASRGRGNYNSPLHF	TGTGCCAGCAGGGGCAGGGGGAACTATAATTCACCCCTCCACTTT
TRBJ1-1	-	-	TRBV5-5	CASRLRGATEAFF	TGTGCCAGCAGATTACGGGGGGCCACTGAAGCTTTCTTT
TRBJ2-1	TRBD2	-	TRBV5-1	CASSLGASSGRNEQFF	TGCGCCAGCAGCTTGGGGGCCTCTAGCGGGAGGAATGAGCAGTTCTTC
TRBJ1-2	-	-	TRBV3-1/TRBV3-2	CASSPSLAREGYTF	TGTGCCAGCAGCCCGAGCCTCGCCCGGGAAGGCTACACCTTC
TRBJ2-2	TRBD1	once	TRBV6-5	CASKGQGNGELFF	TGTGCCAGCAAGGGACAGGGGAACGGGGAGCTGTTTTTT
TRBJ2-2	TRBD1	-	TRBV19	CASSDRDRVFTGELFF	TGTGCCAGTAGTGACCGGGACAGGGTATTCACCGGGGAGCTGTTTTTT
TRBJ1-4	-	once	TRBV7-9	CASSFAGRGLGEKLFF	TGTGCCAGCAGCTTCGCTGGCAGGGGATTAGGTGAAAAACTGTTTTTT
TRBJ1-5	-	-	TRBV6-5	CASRLSGQPQHF	TGTGCCAGCAGGCTGTCGGGGCAGCCCCAGCATTTT
TRBJ2-7	-	-	TRBV12-3/TRBV12-4	CASRNRETYEQYF	TGTGCCAGCAGAAACAGGGAAACCTACGAGCAGTACTTC
TRBJ1-6	-	-	TRBV7-2	CASSLGAGSPLHF	TGTGCCAGCAGCTTAGGGGCGGGTTCACCCCTCCACTTT
TRBJ2-2	TRBD1	-	TRBV6-5	CASSQDRGRELFF	TGTGCCAGCAGTCAGGACAGGGGTCGGGAGCTGTTTTTT
TRBJ2-1	TRBD1	-	TRBV3-1/TRBV3-2	CASSLGQGWEQFF	TGTGCCAGCAGTCTCGGACAGGGCTGGGAGCAGTTCTTC
TRBJ1-3	-	-	TRBV4-2	CASSQGLQSSGNTIYF	TGTGCCAGCAGCCAAGGGTTACAGAGCTCTGGAAACACCATATATTTT
TRBJ1-2	-	few	TRBV4-2	CASSSRTEWGYGYTF	TGTGCCAGCAGCTCTCGGACAGAATGGGGCTATGGCTACACCTTC
TRBJ2-2	TRBD2	-	TRBV28	CASRLAGVAGELFF	TGTGCCAGCCGACTAGCGGGGGTAGCCGGGGAGCTGTTTTTT
TRBJ1-2	-	-	TRBV4-3	CASSQVSGSGYTF	TGCGCCAGCAGCCAAGTTTCCGGGAGCGGCTACACCTTC
TRBJ2-6	TRBD1	few	TRBV4-1	CASSLIPTGVRSGANVLTF	TGCGCCAGCAGCCTTATACCGACAGGGGTAAGGTCTGGGGCCAACGTCCTGACTTTC
TRBJ1-2	-	-	TRBV24-1	CATSERGNYGYTF	TGTGCCACCAGCGAGAGGGGGAACTATGGCTACACCTTC
TRBJ2-2	-	-	TRBV5-1	CASSLETGRVRELFF	TGCGCCAGCAGCTTGGAAACAGGGAGGGTCCGGGAGCTGTTTTTT
TRBJ1-2	-	-	TRBV6-5	CASSYSGRGYTF	TGTGCCAGCAGTTACTCTGGGCGAGGCTACACCTTC
TRBJ1-3	TRBD1	-	TRBV9	CASSVDRLGNTIYF	TGTGCCAGCAGCGTGGACAGGCTCGGAAACACCATATATTTT
TRBJ2-7	TRBD1	-	TRBV11-2	CASSLVGDRSYEQYF	TGTGCCAGCAGCTTAGTAGGGGACAGGTCCTACGAGCAGTACTTC
TRBJ1-5	TRBD1	-	TRBV6-2/TRBV6-3	CASSYSGTGGNQPQHF	TGTGCCAGCAGTTACTCGGGGACAGGGGGCAATCAGCCCCAGCATTTT
TRBJ2-7	-	-	TRBV5-1	CASSPPGYEQYF	TGCGCCAGCAGCCCACCAGGCTACGAGCAGTACTTC
TRBJ1-2	TRBD1	few	TRBV4-1	CASSQTGQGSNYGYTF	TGCGCCAGCAGCCAAACGGGACAGGGATCTAACTATGGCTACACCTTC
TRBJ2-2	-	few	TRBV24-1	CATGTRGAGTGELFF	TGTGCCACCGGGACGCGGGGCGCGGGTACCGGGGAGCTGTTTTTT
TRBJ2-3	TRBD2	-	TRBV10-3	CAIRGGARADTQYF	TGTGCCATCAGGGGAGGGGCTAGAGCAGATACGCAGTATTTT
TRBJ1-1	TRBD1	-	TRBV28	CASGFPDRVSTEAFF	TGTGCCAGCGGTTTCCCCGACAGGGTGAGCACTGAAGCTTTCTTT
TRBJ1-5	TRBD1	-	TRBV6-6	CASSPGQGANQPQHF	TGTGCCAGCAGCCCAGGACAGGGGGCCAATCAGCCCCAGCATTTT
TRBJ2-7	TRBD1	few	TRBV5-1	CASSLKGASYEQYF	TGCGCCAGCAGCTTGAAGGGGGCGTCCTACGAGCAGTACTTC
TRBJ1-2	TRBD1	-	TRBV7-8	CASSLETGGRGYGYTF	TGTGCCAGCAGCTTAGAGACAGGGGGACGAGGCTATGGCTACACCTTC
TRBJ2-3	-	-	TRBV4-2	CASSQDRGTDTQYF	TGTGCCAGCAGCCAAGATCGGGGCACAGATACGCAGTATTTT
TRBJ2-1	-	-	TRBV20-1	CSASLAGNEQFF	TGCAGTGCTAGTTTGGCGGGCAATGAGCAGTTCTTC
TRBJ1-6	-	-	TRBV4-3	CASSQAEHSPLHF	TGCGCCAGCAGCCAAGCAGAACATTCACCCCTCCACTTT
TRBJ1-5	-	-	TRBV25-1	CASSGNSGPQHF	TGTGCCAGCTCAGGGAACTCCGGGCCCCAGCATTTT
TRBJ1-6	TRBD1	-	TRBV2	CASRLQGAHSPLHF	TGTGCCAGCAGACTACAGGGGGCTCATTCACCCCTCCACTTT